The subject of this entry is one T cell receptor beta chain. Its matching antigen is unknown. The data derive from a study of shared clonotypes between healthy human individuals. Study-wide findings and caveats: An effect of sequencing depth on clonotype sharing among donors was expected. Naive subsets, compared against memory subsets, generally had larger estimated richness values. Blood alone was sampled, and tissue repertoires likely differ.

CD45RO-negative CD8 cells positively selected for CCR7 made up the naive population, which excluded terminally differentiated effector memory CD45RA+ cells. Here immunoSEQ multiplex PCR was the method, and the copy in TCRdb shows in-frame clones only, minus some. The sample carries millions of clones, approximately 95% recorded once. The receptor's source is a young man in good health. The sequenced material came from naive CD8+ T cells sorted from blood.

CDR3 sequence reads: CASSWKPSYEQYF. The CDR3 DNA reads TGTGCCAGCAGTTGGAAACCCTCCTACGAGCAGTACTTC. The rearrangement joins TRBV27 to TRBJ2-7, with D unresolved. CDR1 is MNHEY, CDR2 SMNVEV, per germline (reference sequence). There are 13 residues in the CDR3. Trimming removed 4 bases from V and 0 bases from J, with 7 bases in between.